This TCR beta chain was sequenced for a study of cytomegalovirus exposure and HLA in healthy donors. PCR was performed using 60 Vbeta and 13 Jbeta primers. This table comes from immunoSEQ multiplex PCR, and its TCRdb copy is limited to in-frame clones, with some not included. The sample carries fewer than 250,000 clones, around 87% recorded once. Sequencing was carried out using PBMCs. The clonotype comes from a man aged 30 to 45 in good health and CMV-seronegative.

DNA of the CDR3: TGTGCTCACGCGGGGCCGAACACTGAAGCTTTCTTT. Translation gives CAHAGPNTEAFF. J is TRBJ1-1 and V is TRBV30, with a weak D call TRBD1 (5 bases). The CDR3 consists of 12 residues. Germline CDR1 GTSNPN, CDR2 SVGIG (reference sequence).